Presented here are 11 T cell receptor beta chains from one specimen sequenced in a study of T-cell reconstitution after alpha-beta-depleted transplantation in children. For TCRbeta, the library was prepared with unique molecular identifiers. Each CDR3 protein gets one entry after TCRdb re-called the PCR reads with MiXCR. The data show around 340,000 distinct CDR3 sequences, with 13% seen just once and 3.5% to 4.5% held by the top ten. This specimen was PBMCs, taken from the stem cell graft. Receptors originate from a human donor who donated a stem cell graft to a child with Fanconi anemia.

At least ten counts were recorded for this clonotype. This chain links TRBV2 with TRBJ2-7, with D tentatively TRBD1 or TRBD2 (6 bases each). The V and J ends lost 1 base and 3 bases respectively, with 13 bases between them. Germline CDR1 SNHLY, CDR2 FYNNEI. The length of the CDR3 is 15 residues. The CDR3 DNA reads as TGTGCCAGCAGTGAAGGGGCGGGACACCTCTACGAGCAGTACGTC. Translating it yields CASSEGAGHLYEQYV.

This clonotype was observed a few times. The chain has TRBV5-8 and TRBJ2-3, with a possible D match to TRBD1 (5 bases). The germline gives CDR1 SGHTS, CDR2 YDEGEE. V was clipped by 4 bases and J by 2 bases, with 14 bases between them. This CDR3 region has 15 residues. The CDR3 region has the DNA TGTGCCAGCAGCGAACTTAAAGGGGTCACAGATACGCAGTATTTT. Translated: CASSELKGVTDTQYF.

The chain employs TRBV5-1 and TRBJ1-5; possibly TRBD1 for D (5 bases). The CDR3 has 14 amino acids. V was pared by 4 bases and J by 5 bases, with 13 bases between. From germline, CDR1 is SGHRS and CDR2 YFSETQ. CDR3 in amino acids: CASSPDSRDQPQHF. CDR3 nucleotides: TGCGCCAGCAGCCCAGATAGCAGGGATCAGCCCCAGCATTTT.

This clonotype was counted only a few times. The genes are TRBV11-2 and TRBJ2-1, with 9 bases aligning to TRBD2. The CDR3 loop spans 19 amino acids. Germline values: CDR1 SGHAT, CDR2 FQNNGV. The V segment lost 5 bases and the J segment 7 bases; nucleotides outside the gene matches: 21. This CDR3 is CASSPRGVSGGFLANEQFF. The CDR3 nucleotides read TGTGCCAGCAGCCCCCGCGGGGTTAGCGGGGGCTTCTTAGCAAATGAGCAGTTCTTC.

The V gene is TRBV5-5, the J gene TRBJ2-1, with 8 bases matching TRBD2. The CDR3 covers 16 residues. Germline-derived CDR1 and CDR2 are SGHKS and YYEKEE (reference sequence). V was pared by 0 bases and J by 8 bases, with 10 bases of the junction left unmatched. In DNA, the CDR3 is TGTGCCAGCAGCTTGGCCTTGCGGGGGGTCGGAGATGAGCAGTTCTTC. Residues: CASSLALRGVGDEQFF.

The sample holds many counts of this clonotype. J is TRBJ1-1 and V is TRBV28; D gene uncertain. The V gene lost 1 base and the J gene lost 0 bases, with 12 bases spanning the gap. The CDR3 covers 16 residues. Looked up from germline, CDR1 is MDHEN and CDR2 is SYDVKM. The CDR3 sequence is CASSLSAADMNTEAFF. CDR3 nucleotides: TGTGCCAGCAGTTTATCCGCGGCTGATATGAACACTGAAGCTTTCTTT.

V usage is TRBV10-3 and J usage is TRBJ2-7; TRBD2 matches 8 bases. J lost 0 bases, V lost 6 bases, and 7 bases had no gene match. Germline V gene lookup returns CDR1 ENHRY and CDR2 SYGVKD. The CDR3 has 15 residues. CDR3 residues: CAISSTSGPSYEQYV. In nucleotides, the CDR3 is TGTGCCATCAGCAGCACTAGCGGCCCCTCCTACGAGCAGTACGTC.

This clonotype has at least ten counts. The V and J genes are TRBV12-3 or TRBV12-4 and TRBJ1-4; 10 bases match TRBD1. V dropped 3 bases and J dropped 8; count of bases not matched to a gene: 0. The CDR3 totals 13 residues. The CDR3 protein is CASSLDRGEKLFF. CDR3 sequence (DNA): TGTGCCAGCAGTTTGGACAGGGGGGAAAAACTGTTTTTT.

This clonotype was picked up a small number of times. The rearrangement links TRBV6-2 or TRBV6-3 to TRBJ1-2; the D is unclear. The CDR3 has 13 residues. The V gene lost 6 bases and the J gene lost 7 bases, with 15 bases spanning the gap. CDR1 is MNHEY and CDR2 is SVGEGT in the germline V gene. The CDR3 loop is CASRLLGRTGYTF. Written as DNA, the CDR3 is TGTGCCAGCAGACTTTTAGGGAGGACTGGCTACACCTTC.

The chain recombines TRBV12-3 or TRBV12-4 with TRBJ2-7; TRBD2 matches at 9 bases. The CDR3 is 14 residues long. J was trimmed by 5 bases and V by 9 bases; bases with no gene match: 11. Here the CDR3 reads CASRFSGGRDEQYF. The CDR3 DNA reads as TGTGCCAGTAGGTTTAGCGGGGGAAGGGACGAGCAGTACTTC.

The chain couples TRBV18 to TRBJ1-2; 10 bases are a match to TRBD1. Per the germline V gene, CDR1 is KGHSH and CDR2 is LQKENI. The CDR3 extends over 14 amino acids. Trimming removed 3 bases from V and 6 bases from J; junction bases left unmatched: 4. CDR3 sequence: CASSPSTGGDGYTF. The CDR3 DNA reads TGTGCCAGCTCACCCTCGACAGGGGGCGATGGCTACACCTTC.